This entry lists 19 T cell receptor beta chains sequenced from one sample in a study of human versus mouse CDR3 diversity and MHC coevolution. Clones were sequenced by immunoSEQ multiplex PCR, and TCRdb holds only the in-frame ones, with some missing. This table has some 82,000 clones, roughly 93% appearing once. The sample consisted of naive CD4+ T cells from blood. The subset denotes: CD45RO-negative CD62L-positive naive CD4 T cells. These receptors came from a person aged 30 to 69 in good health.

The J gene is TRBJ1-2, the V gene TRBV29-1; D may be TRBD1 (6 bases). CDR1 is SQVTM and CDR2 is ANQGSEA in the germline V gene. V dropped 2 bases and J dropped 7 bases, with 14 bases sitting between them. The CDR3 has 13 residues. This CDR3 is CSVERAGVGGYTF. The CDR3 bases are TGCAGCGTTGAAAGGGCAGGGGTAGGTGGCTACACCTTC.

This chain joins TRBV5-4 and TRBJ2-5; possible D gene TRBD2, 6 bases. CDR1 is SGHNT and CDR2 is YYREEE in the germline V gene (reference sequence). The CDR3 spans 15 residues. V lost 4 bases, J lost 2 bases, and 15 bases lay in between. CDR3 nucleotide sequence: TGTGCCAGCAGCCCACTTGTCGGGGGACAAGAGACCCAGTACTTC. Protein: CASSPLVGGQETQYF.

The chain employs TRBV19 and TRBJ1-2; no definite D call. Trimming removed 6 bases from V and 3 bases from J, with 14 bases in between. The germline V gene encodes CDR1 LNHDA and CDR2 SQIVND (reference sequence). The CDR3 covers 14 residues. The CDR3 region is CASSPLTLDYGYTF. In nucleotides, the CDR3 is TGTGCCAGTAGCCCTCTTACTTTGGACTATGGCTACACCTTC.

The chain couples TRBV7-9 to TRBJ1-1, with a weak D call TRBD1 (6 bases). The CDR3 runs 12 residues. Germline assignment: CDR1 SEHNR and CDR2 FQNEAQ (reference sequence). Trimming pared 10 bases from V and 6 bases from J, leaving 15 bases between. CDR3 nucleotides: TGTGCCACCGGAAGGGGGATCGCTGAAGCTTTCTTT. As protein: CATGRGIAEAFF.

The chain links TRBV6-1 to TRBJ2-7; D not resolved. CDR3 length: 12 residues. CDR1 is MNHNS and CDR2 is SASEGT in the germline V gene. Trimming pared 3 bases from V and 4 bases from J, leaving 7 bases between. DNA of the CDR3: TGTGCCAGCAGTGAGCTAACTTACGAGCAGTACTTC. It encodes CASSELTYEQYF.

This chain joins TRBV9 and TRBJ1-4, with unresolved D. This CDR3 has 14 residues. Trimming stripped 0 bases from V and 8 bases from J, with 11 bases between. Germline assignment: CDR1 SGDLS and CDR2 YYNGEE. CDR3 amino acids: CASSVDRGREKLFF. The CDR3 DNA follows: TGTGCCAGCAGCGTAGATCGGGGTAGAGAAAAACTGTTTTTT.

This chain links TRBV7-3 with TRBJ2-1; D is ambiguous. This CDR3 contains 12 residues. Per the germline V gene, CDR1 is SGHTA and CDR2 is FQGTGA. Trimming shortened V by 5 bases and J by 9 bases, and 11 bases separated the two germline ends. CDR3 protein: CASSPTPGEQFF. The CDR3 DNA follows: TGTGCCAGCAGCCCAACTCCGGGTGAGCAGTTCTTC.

The rearrangement links TRBV19 to TRBJ1-5, with D unclear. The CDR3 loop spans 15 amino acids. V lost 10 bases, J lost 1 base, and 17 bases lay in between. The germline V gene encodes CDR1 LNHDA and CDR2 SQIVND (reference sequence). CDR3 nucleotides: TGTGCCATCAAGGAGGGTATTTCAAGCAATCAGCCCCAGCATTTT. Translation: CAIKEGISSNQPQHF.

The chain is built from TRBV5-6 and TRBJ2-5; 7 bases map to TRBD1. Judging by the DNA end, TRBJ2-7 fits better; the J call may be wrong. The CDR3 extends over 14 amino acids. CDR1 is SGHDT, CDR2 YYEEEE, per germline. DNA of the CDR3: TGTGCCAGCAGCTACCCCGGGACAGTCAACGAGCAGTACTTC. Its translation: CASSYPGTVNEQYF.

This chain links TRBV19 with TRBJ2-1, with no clear D. Trimming pared 0 bases from V and 2 bases from J, leaving 11 bases between. The germline CDR1 and CDR2 sequences are LNHDA and SQIVND (reference sequence). The CDR3 contains 16 residues. CDR3: CASSIDRLGPYNEQFF. CDR3 coding DNA: TGTGCCAGTAGTATAGATCGCCTAGGCCCCTACAATGAGCAGTTCTTC.

V is TRBV19 and J is TRBJ1-2, with D maybe TRBD1 (6 bases). This CDR3 region has 15 residues. V was cut by 5 bases and J by 0 bases, with 13 bases left in between. Germline V gene data show CDR1 as LNHDA and CDR2 as SQIVND (reference sequence). The CDR3 loop reads CASSVRDTPNYGYTF. CDR3 nucleotide sequence: TGTGCCAGTAGTGTCCGGGACACCCCTAACTATGGCTACACCTTC.

The chain recombines TRBV4-3 with TRBJ1-1; D might be TRBD1 (5 bases). This CDR3 contains 15 residues. The V gene's germline CDR1 is LGHNA and CDR2 YSLEER. V lost 3 bases and J lost 4, with 15 bases in between. The CDR3 nucleotides read TGCGCCAGCAGCCATCTCCAGGGTGGTGGCACTGAAGCTTTCTTT. Translating it yields CASSHLQGGGTEAFF.

The chain uses TRBV12-5 and TRBJ1-1, with D tentatively TRBD1 (5 bases). Germline V lookup: CDR1 LGHNT, CDR2 FRNRAP. V was clipped by 6 bases and J by 3 bases, with 11 bases between them. The CDR3 length is 13 residues. This CDR3 is CASGPGGYTEAFF. In DNA form, the CDR3 reads TGTGCTAGTGGCCCTGGGGGGTACACTGAAGCTTTCTTT.

The chain is built from TRBV10-3 and TRBJ2-5; D remains unclear. From germline, CDR1 is ENHRY and CDR2 SYGVKD. Trimming removed 3 bases at V and 5 bases at J, with 10 bases between. There are 13 residues in the CDR3. The CDR3: CAISDRSVETQYF. Written as DNA, the CDR3 is TGTGCCATCAGTGATCGGTCGGTCGAGACCCAGTACTTC.

The gene calls are TRBV19 and TRBJ2-7; D is uncertain. The CDR3 is made up of 14 amino acids. Trimming shortened V by 4 bases and J by 4 bases, and 14 bases separated the two germline ends. Per the germline V gene, CDR1 is LNHDA and CDR2 is SQIVND (reference sequence). DNA of the CDR3: TGTGCCAGTAGTAGAGAGACACGTAGATACGAGCAGTACTTC. Translated: CASSRETRRYEQYF.

V usage is TRBV18 and J usage is TRBJ2-1; 7 bases agree with TRBD2. Looked up from germline, CDR1 is KGHSH and CDR2 is LQKENI. This CDR3 is built from 15 residues. V trimming: 2 bases; J trimming: 4 bases; junction bases outside the gene matches: 5. The CDR3 here is CASSPGTTLYNEQFF. CDR3 DNA: TGTGCCAGCTCACCAGGGACTACGCTTTACAATGAGCAGTTCTTC.

The rearrangement joins TRBV9 to TRBJ2-5; 7 bases align to TRBD2. Unmatched junction bases numbered 3, after V lost 0 bases and J lost 1 base. The CDR3 contains 15 residues. Germline V lookup: CDR1 SGDLS, CDR2 YYNGEE. CDR3 residues: CASSVVASGQETQYF. The CDR3 coding sequence is TGTGCCAGCAGCGTAGTCGCTAGCGGCCAAGAGACCCAGTACTTC.

The chain joins TRBV6-5 to TRBJ1-2, with D perhaps TRBD1 (6 bases). The CDR3 is 15 residues long. Deletions cut 0 bases from V and 7 bases from J, with 15 bases between. Germline-derived CDR1 and CDR2 are MNHEY and SVGAGI. CDR3 in DNA: TGTGCCAGCAGTTACTCGGGTGAGGGGGATTCTGGCTACACCTTC. Translation: CASSYSGEGDSGYTF.

The chain carries TRBV7-3 and TRBJ2-3; 9 nucleotides line up with TRBD2. The V segment lost 0 bases and the J segment 5 bases; nucleotides outside the gene matches: 9. Germline V gives CDR1 SGHTA, CDR2 FQGTGA. CDR3 length equals 17 residues. The CDR3 region has the DNA TGTGCCAGCAGCTTAACCTTTGCGGGGGGGCGGGGAGATACGCAGTATTTT. It encodes CASSLTFAGGRGDTQYF.